This T cell receptor (beta chain) stems from a study of T cell changes during pregnancy in multiple sclerosis. Germline V gene sequence: CDR1 DFQATT, CDR2 SNEGSKA (reference sequence). Trimming stripped 3 bases from V and 1 base from J, with 3 bases between. This CDR3 has 11 residues. Only in-frame clones appear in the TCRdb table, and some are missing; sequencing was by immunoSEQ multiplex PCR. In the table there are fewer than 60,000 clones, about nine tenths of which are singletons. J is TRBJ2-5 and V is TRBV20-1; D unclear. This sequence originates from a female donor in good health, enrolled as a control in a pregnancy study. The sequences come from peripheral blood, collected in the third trimester of pregnancy. CDR3 loop: CSASIQETQYF. The CDR3 nucleotides read TGCAGTGCTAGTATCCAAGAGACCCAGTACTTC.